The 29 T cell receptor beta chains reported below all come from one sample, sequenced in a study of technical replicates of blood from a few donors. The repertoire was sequenced with immunoSEQ multiplex PCR; TCRdb's copy has only in-frame clones and lacks some. The table has 60,000 to 80,000 clones, 89% seen once; the top ten hold 4.5% to 5%. Sequenced material: PBMCs. Receptors originate from a human donor in good health. Some clones in this sample may be carry-over from other donors' samples.

The CDR3 DNA reads as TGTGCCAGCAGCTTAGTCAGCGGGGGTTACAATGAGCAGTTCTTC. It translates to CASSLVSGGYNEQFF. V and J are TRBV7-9 and TRBJ2-1; 8 nucleotides align to TRBD2. CDR1 and CDR2 from the germline V gene are SEHNR and FQNEAQ (reference sequence). The CDR3 totals 15 residues. Trimming took 1 base from V and 4 from J; bases not matched to a gene: 3.

The rearrangement links TRBV4-2 to TRBJ2-2, with D possibly being TRBD2 (6 bases). V lost 0 bases, J lost 3 bases, and 11 bases lay in between. The CDR3 length is 16 residues. The germline gives CDR1 LGHNA, CDR2 YNFKEQ. The CDR3 is CASSQEPGAYTGELFF. CDR3 bases: TGTGCCAGCAGCCAAGAGCCGGGAGCCTACACCGGGGAGCTGTTTTTT.

This clone has just a few counts. The rearrangement links TRBV7-6 to TRBJ2-1, with 14 bases aligning to TRBD2. Germline V gene lookup returns CDR1 SGHVS and CDR2 FNYEAQ. With V trimmed by 4 bases and J by 6 bases, 2 bases remained unmatched. CDR3 length equals 15 residues. CDR3 coding DNA: TGTGCCAGCAGCTCGGGGACTAGCGGGGGCAATGAGCAGTTCTTC. Translating it yields CASSSGTSGGNEQFF. Looking up the rest from reference TRBV7-6 and TRBJ2-1 gives the full variable domain: GAGVSQSPRYKVTKRGQDVALRCDPISGHVSLYWYRQALGQGPEFLTYFNYEAQQDKSGLPNDRFSAERPEGSISTLTIQRTEQRDSAMYRCASSSGTSGGNEQFFGPGTRLTVL.

The CDR3 DNA reads as TGTGCCAGCAGTGGTTGGTCTAGCGGGAGTACGAGCTCCTACAATGAGCAGTTCTTC. It translates to CASSGWSSGSTSSYNEQFF. The gene calls are TRBV2 and TRBJ2-1; 10 bases map to TRBD2. Per the germline V gene, CDR1 is SNHLY and CDR2 is FYNNEI. This CDR3 has 19 amino acids. V was clipped by 4 bases and J by 0 bases; unmatched bases: 12.

The J gene is TRBJ1-2, the V gene TRBV6-1; perhaps TRBD1 as D (5 bases). The CDR3 consists of 14 residues. In germline, CDR1 is MNHNS, CDR2 SASEGT. Deletions cut 7 bases from V and 4 bases from J, with 16 bases between. This chain's CDR3 is CASTPGGVGYGYTF. CDR3 DNA sequence: TGTGCCAGCACCCCTGGGGGGGTTGGCTATGGCTACACCTTC.

The chain carries TRBV7-8 and TRBJ2-3; TRBD2 might be the D (6 bases). Germline-derived CDR1 and CDR2 are SGHVS and FQNEAQ. V lost 3 bases to trimming and J lost 1 base, with 11 bases between them. There are 15 residues in the CDR3. This CDR3 reads CASSFGTPGTDTQYF. CDR3 sequence (DNA): TGTGCCAGCAGCTTTGGGACTCCAGGCACAGATACGCAGTATTTT.

The chain couples TRBV7-2 to TRBJ2-3; 7 bases agree with TRBD1. The V and J ends lost 4 bases and 4 bases, in that order; junction bases with no gene match: 8. CDR1 and CDR2 from the germline V gene are SGHTA and FQGNSA. The CDR3 extends over 15 amino acids. CDR3 DNA: TGTGCCAGCAGCTCCACAGGGGCTCCCCCAGATACGCAGTATTTT. Translation: CASSSTGAPPDTQYF.

This sequence joins TRBV14 and TRBJ2-2, with a possible D match to TRBD2 (5 bases). The V and J ends lost 1 base and 3 bases respectively, with 15 bases between them. Germline V gene data show CDR1 as SGHDN and CDR2 as FVKESK. The CDR3 spans 17 residues. CDR3 in DNA: TGTGCCAGCAGCCAAGTTCTTGGGCTAGCTGACACCGGGGAGCTGTTTTTT. Amino acids: CASSQVLGLADTGELFF.

The V call is TRBV6-1, the J call TRBJ2-3; weak D call: TRBD2 (5 bases). The CDR3 is made up of 13 amino acids. Germline CDR1 reads MNHNS; CDR2 reads SASEGT. Trimming left V 8 bases short and J 7 bases short, with 16 bases between. CDR3: CASRGFPLYTQYF. Written as DNA, the CDR3 is TGTGCCAGCCGGGGTTTCCCTCTTTATACGCAGTATTTT.

The V call is TRBV9, the J call TRBJ2-5; 7 nucleotides align to TRBD2. This CDR3 comprises 15 residues. J lost 5 bases, V lost 0 bases, and 7 bases had no gene match. Germline CDR1 is SGDLS and CDR2 is YYNGEE. The CDR3 protein is CASSVAGGGRETQYF. The CDR3 nucleotides read TGTGCCAGCAGCGTAGCGGGAGGTGGTCGCGAGACCCAGTACTTC.

This clone was counted a single time. The genes are TRBV30 and TRBJ2-1; 8 bases match TRBD2. The V segment lost 4 bases and the J segment 9 bases; nucleotides outside the gene matches: 8. There are 13 residues in the CDR3. Looked up from germline, CDR1 is GTSNPN and CDR2 is SVGIG (reference sequence). CDR3 in DNA: TGTGCCTGGAAAAGGAGCGGGAGTTTTGAGCAGTTCTTC. Its translation: CAWKRSGSFEQFF.

The chain is built from TRBV4-3 and TRBJ1-5, with a possible D match to TRBD1 (6 bases). V was cut by 4 bases and J by 2 bases, with 15 bases left in between. CDR1 LGHNA and CDR2 YSLEER come from the germline V gene. The CDR3 covers 16 residues. CDR3 region: CASSPDSGIGNQPQHF. In DNA, the CDR3 is TGCGCCAGCAGCCCGGACAGTGGGATCGGCAATCAGCCCCAGCATTTT.

The V and J genes are TRBV18 and TRBJ2-7; D may be TRBD2 (6 bases). Per germline, CDR1 KGHSH and CDR2 LQKENI. The V end lost 5 bases, the J end lost 1 base, and 12 bases lay between the germline ends. The CDR3 totals 14 residues. The CDR3 sequence: CASSLNGLSYEQYF. The CDR3 DNA reads TGTGCCAGCTCATTAAATGGACTATCCTACGAGCAGTACTTC.

V and J are TRBV7-9 and TRBJ2-3, with a possible D match to TRBD2 (5 bases). Trimming removed 5 bases at V and 8 bases at J, with 20 bases between. Germline V gene data show CDR1 as SEHNR and CDR2 as FQNEAQ (reference sequence). This CDR3 spans 15 amino acids. The CDR3 sequence is CASSPVEYGSGTQYF. The DNA for the CDR3 is TGTGCCAGCAGCCCCGTTGAGTATGGGAGTGGTACGCAGTATTTT.

This clone was counted a single time. The rearrangement joins TRBV15 to TRBJ2-4; 8 positions match TRBD1. Germline CDR1 reads LNHNV; CDR2 reads YYDKDF (reference sequence). This CDR3 has 15 amino acids. V gave up 8 bases and J gave up 2 bases; unmatched junction bases: 8. The CDR3 DNA reads as TGTGCCACCTCCGACAGGGGTGGTCCCAAAAACATTCAGTACTTC. Protein sequence: CATSDRGGPKNIQYF.

This chain joins TRBV5-4 and TRBJ2-3; D may be TRBD2 (5 bases). Germline values: CDR1 SGHNT, CDR2 YYREEE (reference sequence). The CDR3 is made up of 16 amino acids. Trimming cost V 4 bases and J 4 bases, with 19 bases left between them. The CDR3 DNA sequence: TGTGCCAGCAGCGACGCCGGACTCAGGTCCGCAGATACGCAGTATTTT. It encodes CASSDAGLRSADTQYF. Based on the CDR3 plus reference TRBV5-4 and TRBJ2-3, the full variable domain is ETGVTQSPTHLIKTRGQQVTLRCSSQSGHNTVSWYQQALGQGPQFIFQYYREEENGRGNFPPRFSGLQFPNYSSELNVNALELDDSALYLCASSDAGLRSADTQYFGPGTRLTVL.

The V call is TRBV15, the J call TRBJ2-1; tentatively, D is TRBD2 (5 bases). Per the germline V gene, CDR1 is LNHNV and CDR2 is YYDKDF (reference sequence). Trimming cost V 3 bases and J 4 bases, with 19 bases left between them. This CDR3 is built from 17 residues. Written as DNA, the CDR3 is TGTGCCACCAGCAGGCGGATCGGACTCCCTGTGTACAATGAGCAGTTCTTC. Encoded protein: CATSRRIGLPVYNEQFF. The full variable domain, its missing parts supplied by reference TRBV15 and TRBJ2-1, is DAMVIQNPRYQVTQFGKPVTLSCSQTLNHNVMYWYQQKSSQAPKLLFHYYDKDFNNEADTPDNFQSRRPNTSFCFLDIRSPGLGDTAMYLCATSRRIGLPVYNEQFFGPGTRLTVL.

The rearrangement uses TRBV19 and TRBJ1-4; no clear D gene. With 8 bases removed from V and 0 bases from J, the gap between germline ends came to 10 bases. The CDR3 has 14 residues. CDR1 is LNHDA and CDR2 is SQIVND in the germline V gene (reference sequence). The CDR3 bases are TGTGCCAGTTCCCTAGTTGCAACTAATGAAAAACTGTTTTTT. Translating it yields CASSLVATNEKLFF. Supplemented by reference TRBV19 and TRBJ1-4, the full variable domain reads DGGITQSPKYLFRKEGQNVTLSCEQNLNHDAMYWYRQDPGQGLRLIYYSQIVNDFQKGDIAEGYSVSREKKESFPLTVTSAQKNPTAFYLCASSLVATNEKLFFGSGTQLSVL.

This rearrangement joins TRBV7-2 to TRBJ2-1, with TRBD2 matching 8 bases. The CDR3 has 16 amino acids. CDR1 SGHTA and CDR2 FQGNSA come from the germline V gene. The V gene end was trimmed by 3 bases and the J gene end by 0 bases; junction bases not matched to a gene: 4. CDR3 amino acids: CASSLYGGASYNEQFF. The CDR3 DNA reads as TGTGCCAGCAGCTTGTACGGGGGGGCCTCCTACAATGAGCAGTTCTTC.

J is TRBJ2-7 and V is TRBV6-1; the match to TRBD1 covers 10 bases. Germline CDR1 MNHNS, CDR2 SASEGT. CDR3 length: 13 residues. CDR3: CATNDRGRYEQYF. The DNA for the CDR3 is TGTGCTACAAATGACAGGGGGCGTTACGAGCAGTACTTC.

The CDR3 loop is CASSLPADTYEQYF. As DNA, the CDR3 is TGCGCCAGCAGCTTACCCGCGGATACCTACGAGCAGTACTTC. The rearrangement joins TRBV5-1 to TRBJ2-7; D is unresolved. Germline CDR1 SGHRS, CDR2 YFSETQ. V was clipped by 2 bases and J by 2 bases, with 11 bases between them. This CDR3 is built from 14 residues.

This clone was observed a handful of times. The J gene is TRBJ2-7, the V gene TRBV11-1; tentatively, D is TRBD2 (6 bases). Germline V CDR1 and CDR2: SGHAT, FQDESV (reference sequence). The CDR3 is made up of 16 amino acids. Trimming pared 4 bases from V and 2 bases from J, leaving 18 bases between. The CDR3 sequence: CASSSLRWAGTYEQYF. The CDR3 DNA is TGTGCCAGCAGCTCCCTCCGATGGGCGGGAACCTACGAGCAGTACTTC.

The chain links TRBV10-3 to TRBJ2-5, with 8 bases that match TRBD2. This CDR3 spans 15 amino acids. The germline CDR1 and CDR2 sequences are ENHRY and SYGVKD. Germline trimming cut 4 bases from V and 5 bases from J; bases unmatched to any gene: 9. In nucleotides, the CDR3 is TGTGCCATCAGTGCGACTAGCGTGTCGGGTGAGACCCAGTACTTC. Residues: CAISATSVSGETQYF.

The rearrangement links TRBV4-3 to TRBJ1-1; D possibly corresponds to TRBD1 (5 bases). Germline CDR1 and CDR2: LGHNA and YSLEER. Trimming stripped 1 base from V and 5 bases from J, with 17 bases between. The CDR3 consists of 16 residues. Here the CDR3 reads CASSQVGGAGRTEAFF. The DNA for the CDR3 is TGCGCCAGCAGCCAAGTGGGTGGAGCAGGGAGGACTGAAGCTTTCTTT.

The V gene is TRBV29-1, the J gene TRBJ2-7; maybe TRBD1 (6 bases). The CDR3 loop spans 17 amino acids. The germline gives CDR1 SQVTM, CDR2 ANQGSEA. The CDR3 coding sequence is TGCAGTGCCAGGACAGACCCGAAGGGGGATGGTTCCTACGAGCAGTACTTC. It encodes CSARTDPKGDGSYEQYF.

The genes are TRBV4-1 and TRBJ1-2; 11 nucleotides align to TRBD1. V trimming: 0 bases; J trimming: 8 bases; junction bases outside the gene matches: 5. This CDR3 has 15 residues. Germline V gives CDR1 MGHRA, CDR2 YSYEKL. DNA for the CDR3: TGCGCCAGCAGCCAAGACTCGGGACAGGGGGGAGGCTACACCTTC. It encodes CASSQDSGQGGGYTF.

The CDR3 DNA reads TGCAGCGTTGGAGCACCCCCAAGAGCTTTCTTT. This sequence encodes CSVGAPPRAFF. The chain is built from TRBV29-1 and TRBJ1-1; no firm D call. CDR3 length: 11 residues. Trimming took 4 bases from V and 10 from J, leaving 13 bases between them. Looked up from germline, CDR1 is SQVTM and CDR2 is ANQGSEA.

CDR3 in DNA: TGTGCCAGCACCCCTAGTTCCGGGGGGCCTATGGCTACGCAGTATTTT. Translating gives CASTPSSGGPMATQYF. This chain connects TRBV7-2 to TRBJ2-3, with D maybe TRBD2 (7 bases). Germline values: CDR1 SGHTA, CDR2 FQGNSA. Trimming cost V 7 bases and J 8 bases, with 25 bases left between them. There are 16 residues in the CDR3. Full variable domain (missing parts from reference TRBV7-2 and TRBJ2-3): GAGVSQSPSNKVTEKGKDVELRCDPISGHTALYWYRQSLGQGLEFLIYFQGNSAPDKSGLPSDRFSAERTGGSVSTLTIQRTQQEDSAVYLCASTPSSGGPMATQYFGPGTRLTVL.

The V and J genes are TRBV6-5 and TRBJ1-1; TRBD1 aligns across 7 bases. V shed 4 bases and J 7 bases; nucleotides not matched to a gene: 9. Germline assignment: CDR1 MNHEY and CDR2 SVGAGI. CDR3 size: 14 residues. CDR3 sequence (DNA): TGTGCCAGCAGTTCTAGGGGGCGGAGGGTTGAAGCTTTCTTT. Its protein product is CASSSRGRRVEAFF.